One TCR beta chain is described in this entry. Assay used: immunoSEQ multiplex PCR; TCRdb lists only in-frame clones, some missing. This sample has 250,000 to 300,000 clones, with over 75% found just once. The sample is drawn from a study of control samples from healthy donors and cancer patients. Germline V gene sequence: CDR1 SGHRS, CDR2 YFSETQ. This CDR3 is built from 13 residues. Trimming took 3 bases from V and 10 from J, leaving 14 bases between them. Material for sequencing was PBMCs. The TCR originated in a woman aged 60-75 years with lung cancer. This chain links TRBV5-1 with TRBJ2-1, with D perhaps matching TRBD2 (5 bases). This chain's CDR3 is CASSSQNTGEQFF. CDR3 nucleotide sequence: TGCGCCAGCAGCTCGCAGAATACGGGGGAGCAGTTCTTC.